The clone carrying this T cell receptor beta chain was detected only a few times. Its antigen is currently unknown. Trimming took off 6 bases at V and 6 bases at J, with 5 bases between the two ends. CDR1 and CDR2 from the germline V gene are MRHNA and SNTAGT. The CDR3 spans 11 residues. Measured with immunoSEQ multiplex PCR; TCRdb has only the in-frame clones, and not every one. This table holds about 2 million clones, about 95% found once. This entry belongs to a study of shared clonotypes between healthy human individuals. Study outcomes and limitations: When naive CD4 clonotypes were compared across a few donors, approximately 5% were shared.

As defined, naive CD8 cells were CD45RO-negative and positively selected for CCR7, with terminally differentiated effector memory CD45RA+ cells excluded. This sequence was found in a man between 18 and 29 years old in good health. The specimen was naive CD8+ T cells sorted from blood. The rearrangement uses TRBV6-4 and TRBJ2-2; D gene ambiguous. The CDR3 is CASSQPGELFF. In DNA form, the CDR3 reads TGTGCCAGCAGCCAGCCCGGGGAGCTGTTTTTT.